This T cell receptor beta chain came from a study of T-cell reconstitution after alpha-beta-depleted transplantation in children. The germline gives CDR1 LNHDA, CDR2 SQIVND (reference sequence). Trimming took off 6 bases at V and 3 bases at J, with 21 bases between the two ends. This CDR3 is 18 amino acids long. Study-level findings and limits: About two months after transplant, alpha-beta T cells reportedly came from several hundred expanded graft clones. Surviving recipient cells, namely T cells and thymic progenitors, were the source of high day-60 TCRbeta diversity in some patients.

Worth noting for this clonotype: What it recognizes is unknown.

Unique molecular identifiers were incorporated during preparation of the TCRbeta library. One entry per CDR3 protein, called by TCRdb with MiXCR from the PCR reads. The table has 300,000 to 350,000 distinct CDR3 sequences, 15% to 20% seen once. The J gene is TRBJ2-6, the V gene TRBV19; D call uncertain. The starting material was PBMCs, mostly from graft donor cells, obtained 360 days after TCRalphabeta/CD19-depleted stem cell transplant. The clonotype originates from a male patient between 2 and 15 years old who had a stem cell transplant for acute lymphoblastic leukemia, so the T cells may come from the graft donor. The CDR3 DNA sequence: TGTGCCAGTAGCATCCCCCTTATAAGGAGTGGTGGGGCCAACGTCCTGACTTTC. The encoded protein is CASSIPLIRSGGANVLTF. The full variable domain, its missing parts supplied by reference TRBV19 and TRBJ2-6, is DGGITQSPKYLFRKEGQNVTLSCEQNLNHDAMYWYRQDPGQGLRLIYYSQIVNDFQKGDIAEGYSVSREKKESFPLTVTSAQKNPTAFYLCASSIPLIRSGGANVLTFGAGSRLTVL.